These 23 T cell receptor beta chains were sequenced from one sample in a study of blood T cell repertoires in COVID-19. Data came from immunoSEQ multiplex PCR; TCRdb stores just in-frame clones and leaves some out. Among roughly 200,000 clones listed, 80% to 90% were seen once. Sequenced material: peripheral blood. These receptor sequences come from a woman older than 75 with COVID-19, enrolled during active disease.

V usage is TRBV20-1 and J usage is TRBJ1-2; D is unclear. The CDR3 is made up of 11 amino acids. Trimming took off 0 bases at V and 6 bases at J, with 5 bases between the two ends. CDR1 is DFQATT and CDR2 is SNEGSKA in the germline V gene (reference sequence). The CDR3, as DNA: TGCAGTGCTAGAGATCAAAATGGCTACACCTTC. It specifies CSARDQNGYTF.

The V gene is TRBV7-9, the J gene TRBJ2-2, with TRBD2 matching over 7 bases. Germline values: CDR1 SEHNR, CDR2 FQNEAQ (reference sequence). Losses at the gene ends were 2 bases for V and 4 bases for J; bases not matched to a gene: 4. The CDR3 totals 15 residues. The CDR3 reads CASSLLGLPTGELFF. CDR3 nucleotide sequence: TGTGCCAGCAGCTTATTGGGACTACCCACCGGGGAGCTGTTTTTT. The full variable domain, its missing parts supplied by reference TRBV7-9 and TRBJ2-2, is DTGVSQNPRHKITKRGQNVTFRCDPISEHNRLYWYRQTLGQGPEFLTYFQNEAQLEKSRLLSDRFSAERPKGSFSTLEIQRTEQGDSAMYLCASSLLGLPTGELFFGEGSRLTVL.

The V gene is TRBV6-5, the J gene TRBJ2-1; 8 positions agree with TRBD1. V lost 4 bases to trimming and J lost 0 bases; unmatched junction nucleotides: 5. The V gene's germline CDR1 is MNHEY and CDR2 SVGAGI. This CDR3 is 16 amino acids long. The CDR3 protein is CASSSPTGVSYNEQFF. In DNA form, the CDR3 reads TGTGCCAGCAGTTCCCCGACAGGGGTCTCCTACAATGAGCAGTTCTTC.

The chain employs TRBV6-1 and TRBJ2-7; no clear D gene. The CDR3 is 14 residues long. V was pared by 3 bases and J by 0 bases, with 9 bases between. CDR1 is MNHNS, CDR2 SASEGT, per germline. This CDR3 reads CASSERPSSYEQYV. DNA for the CDR3: TGTGCCAGCAGTGAGAGGCCAAGCTCCTACGAGCAGTACGTC.

The gene calls are TRBV18 and TRBJ1-1; no reliable D call. The germline CDR1 and CDR2 sequences are KGHSH and LQKENI. The CDR3 covers 13 residues. V was cut by 1 base and J by 3 bases, with 6 bases left in between. CDR3 in amino acids: CASSPRDYTEAFF. In DNA, the CDR3 is TGTGCCAGCTCACCACGCGATTACACTGAAGCTTTCTTT.

V gene TRBV7-2 combines with J gene TRBJ2-7, with 7 bases lining up with TRBD2. The CDR3 loop spans 15 amino acids. Germline CDR1 is SGHTA and CDR2 is FQGNSA. J lost 6 bases, V lost 6 bases, and 14 bases had no gene match. CDR3 coding DNA: TGTGCCAGCAGTCTATCCGGACTAGGGGTTCTCGAGCAGTACTTC. Translated: CASSLSGLGVLEQYF.

The gene calls are TRBV27 and TRBJ1-5; 9 bases align to TRBD1. Germline-derived CDR1 and CDR2 are MNHEY and SMNVEV (reference sequence). The junction had 11 bases not matched to a gene; V was cut back by 8 bases and J by 3 bases. The CDR3 is made up of 16 amino acids. CDR3 sequence (DNA): TGTGCCAGCTTTATTGGGACAGGGCCTTTCAATCAGCCCCAGCATTTT. It is translated as CASFIGTGPFNQPQHF.

This chain connects TRBV18 to TRBJ1-4; a weak D match, TRBD1 (5 bases). Germline CDR1 is KGHSH and CDR2 is LQKENI. The V gene lost 1 base and the J gene lost 7 bases, with 10 bases spanning the gap. The CDR3 runs to 14 residues. The CDR3 is CASSPQGKAEKLFF. CDR3 coding DNA: TGTGCCAGCTCACCACAGGGGAAGGCTGAAAAACTGTTTTTT.

V usage is TRBV6-1 and J usage is TRBJ1-2; D might be TRBD1 (5 bases). Germline V gives CDR1 MNHNS, CDR2 SASEGT. V shed 0 bases and J shed 4 bases, with 12 bases lying between them. The CDR3 extends over 15 amino acids. The chain's CDR3 is CASSEARRGGYGYTF. For the CDR3, the DNA is TGTGCCAGCAGTGAAGCGCGGCGGGGGGGCTATGGCTACACCTTC.

The chain is built from TRBV23-1 and TRBJ2-1; possibly TRBD2 for D (6 bases). TRBV23-1 is assigned to the ORF class and has an uncertain function. The CDR3 covers 14 residues. Trimming pared 4 bases from V and 8 bases from J, leaving 15 bases between. CDR3 coding DNA: TGCGCCAGCAGTCCTGGACTACCAGTTGATGAGCAGTTCTTC. Amino acid sequence: CASSPGLPVDEQFF.

As DNA, the CDR3 is TGCGCCAGCAGCTTGGTAGGGGACAGCTCCTATAATTCACCCCTCCACTTT. It encodes CASSLVGDSSYNSPLHF. This chain connects TRBV5-1 to TRBJ1-6, with 7 positions matching TRBD1. V trimming: 0 bases; J trimming: 0 bases; junction bases outside the gene matches: 3. Germline V gene data show CDR1 as SGHRS and CDR2 as YFSETQ. The CDR3 is 17 amino acids.

This clone appeared a single time. J is TRBJ1-1 and V is TRBV7-9; D is perhaps TRBD1 (5 bases). There are 13 residues in the CDR3. Per germline, CDR1 SEHNR and CDR2 FQNEAQ (reference sequence). Trimming left V 1 base short and J 8 bases short, with 11 bases between. CDR3 loop: CASSLDRAGEAFF. As DNA, the CDR3 is TGTGCCAGCAGCTTAGATAGGGCAGGGGAAGCTTTCTTT.

The chain is built from TRBV6-1 and TRBJ2-5, with D perhaps TRBD2 (6 bases). Trimming took 5 bases from V and 1 from J, leaving 14 bases between them. This CDR3 is built from 15 residues. Germline V lookup: CDR1 MNHNS, CDR2 SASEGT. CDR3 DNA sequence: TGTGCCAGCAGTACAAGACTGGGGGGCCAAGAGACCCAGTACTTC. It is translated as CASSTRLGGQETQYF.

The chain carries TRBV27 and TRBJ1-6, with unresolved D. Germline CDR1 MNHEY, CDR2 SMNVEV (reference sequence). V lost 5 bases and J lost 0, with 11 bases in between. This CDR3 is 16 amino acids long. The CDR3 DNA reads TGTGCCAGCAGTCTCCGACGGAGCTCCTATAATTCACCCCTCCACTTT. Translated: CASSLRRSSYNSPLHF.

This chain links TRBV12-3 or TRBV12-4 with TRBJ2-3; TRBD2 aligns across 8 bases. Trimming removed 3 bases from V and 6 bases from J; junction bases left unmatched: 2. The CDR3 contains 13 residues. The CDR3 loop reads CASSFVAGDTQYF. In DNA, the CDR3 is TGTGCCAGCAGTTTTGTAGCGGGGGATACGCAGTATTTT.

The chain links TRBV28 to TRBJ1-6; 7 bases align to TRBD1. The CDR3 covers 13 residues. CDR1 is MDHEN and CDR2 is SYDVKM in the germline V gene. V dropped 2 bases and J dropped 10; count of bases not matched to a gene: 2. CDR3 sequence: CASSLDRESPLHF. The CDR3 DNA reads as TGTGCCAGCAGTTTAGACAGGGAATCACCCCTCCACTTT.

The J gene is TRBJ1-2, the V gene TRBV5-1, with TRBD1 matching over 7 bases. CDR1 and CDR2 (germline): SGHRS, YFSETQ. Losses at the gene ends were 7 bases for V and 2 bases for J; bases not matched to a gene: 2. CDR3 size: 12 residues. This CDR3 is CASGQANYGYTF. CDR3 in DNA: TGCGCCAGCGGACAGGCCAACTATGGCTACACCTTC.

V is TRBV5-4 and J is TRBJ1-2; possibly TRBD1 for D (6 bases). The germline CDR1 and CDR2 sequences are SGHNT and YYREEE (reference sequence). This CDR3 spans 14 amino acids. Trimming took 2 bases from V and 8 from J, leaving 16 bases between them. The CDR3, as DNA: TGTGCCAGCAGCTTCGGGGGGCTGGGGAAAGGCTACACCTTC. It encodes CASSFGGLGKGYTF.

The chain has TRBV20-1 and TRBJ2-4; no clear D. The CDR3 runs 11 residues. Germline assignment: CDR1 DFQATT and CDR2 SNEGSKA (reference sequence). Trimming removed 5 bases at V and 3 bases at J, with 5 bases between. Written as DNA, the CDR3 is TGCAGTGCTTCCTACAAAAACATTCAGTACTTC. This gives the protein CSASYKNIQYF.

This sequence joins TRBV6-4 and TRBJ1-2; D unresolved. This CDR3 region has 11 residues. V gave up 2 bases and J gave up 8 bases, with 6 bases separating them. The germline CDR1 and CDR2 sequences are MRHNA and SNTAGT. The chain's CDR3 is CASSDGRGYTF. CDR3 bases: TGTGCCAGCAGTGACGGGCGCGGCTACACCTTC.

The sample holds one count of this clone. A junction boundary mismatches the germline segment, possibly from a read error. This chain links TRBV14 with TRBJ2-7; possibly TRBD1 for D (5 bases). Germline values: CDR1 SGHDN, CDR2 FVKESK. CDR3 length equals 13 residues. CDR3: CASRTVNSHEQYF. CDR3 nucleotides: TGTGCCAGCAGGACAGTTAACTCCCACGAGCAGTACTTC.

J is TRBJ1-5 and V is TRBV5-6; maybe TRBD1 (6 bases). CDR3 length equals 15 residues. V gave up 2 bases and J gave up 2 bases, with 11 bases separating them. Per germline, CDR1 SGHDT and CDR2 YYEEEE. The CDR3 coding sequence is TGTGCCAGCAGCTTTTCCTCAGGGGGCAATCAGCCCCAGCATTTT. The encoded protein is CASSFSSGGNQPQHF.

The CDR3: CASGLKNIQYF. CDR3 coding DNA: TGTGCCAGCGGGCTAAAAAACATTCAGTACTTC. The chain carries TRBV28 and TRBJ2-4; D unresolved. The CDR3 loop spans 11 amino acids. V lost 8 bases and J 4 bases, leaving 6 bases between the germline ends. Germline assignment: CDR1 MDHEN and CDR2 SYDVKM.